These 5 T cell receptor beta chains came from one sample sequenced in a study of T cell responses to AZD1222 COVID-19 vaccine. Sequencing was performed with immunoSEQ multiplex PCR; in TCRdb, only in-frame clones are kept and a portion is missing. The table has 150,000 to 200,000 clones, 85% to 95% seen once; the top ten hold 0.8% to 1.3%. The source material was peripheral blood, sampled 28 days after the second dose of the MenACWY control vaccine. These receptor sequences come from an adult who received the MenACWY meningococcal vaccine as a control.

This clone was detected only once. V gene TRBV7-6 combines with J gene TRBJ1-5; no firm D call. V shed 4 bases and J shed 0 bases, with 7 bases lying between them. Germline CDR1 and CDR2: SGHVS and FNYEAQ. This CDR3 is 14 amino acids long. The CDR3 here is CASSSVDSNQPQHF. CDR3 coding DNA: TGTGCCAGCAGCTCCGTCGATAGCAATCAGCCCCAGCATTTT. Using reference TRBV7-6 and TRBJ1-5 for the parts outside the CDR3, the full variable domain is GAGVSQSPRYKVTKRGQDVALRCDPISGHVSLYWYRQALGQGPEFLTYFNYEAQQDKSGLPNDRFSAERPEGSISTLTIQRTEQRDSAMYRCASSSVDSNQPQHFGDGTRLSIL.

The chain joins TRBV11-2 to TRBJ1-2; 7 bases are shared with TRBD1. The CDR3 loop spans 13 amino acids. The trim removed 5 bases at V and 6 bases at J, leaving 6 bases unmatched. From germline, CDR1 is SGHAT and CDR2 FQNNGV. In nucleotides, the CDR3 is TGTGCCAGCAGCCCAAGGCAGGGGGATGGCTACACCTTC. It specifies CASSPRQGDGYTF.

This chain links TRBV11-2 with TRBJ2-3; the D gene is possibly TRBD1 (6 bases). V dropped 5 bases and J dropped 6 bases, with 21 bases sitting between them. CDR3 size: 16 residues. CDR1 is SGHAT, CDR2 FQNNGV, per germline. CDR3 residues: CASSPGVGVPFDTQYF. Here the CDR3 DNA reads TGTGCCAGCAGCCCAGGGGTCGGCGTCCCCTTTGATACGCAGTATTTT.

The chain recombines TRBV6-5 with TRBJ2-7; no definite D call. Looked up from germline, CDR1 is MNHEY and CDR2 is SVGAGI. The CDR3 has 15 amino acids. The V end lost 0 bases, the J end lost 1 base, and 10 bases lay between the germline ends. The CDR3: CASSYSFPPSYEQYF. CDR3 DNA: TGTGCCAGCAGTTACTCTTTTCCACCATCCTACGAGCAGTACTTC.

CDR3 sequence (DNA): TGTGCCAGCAGTTACTCGGGGGCGACTGGAAACACCATATATTTT. Translated, it gives CASSYSGATGNTIYF. The chain recombines TRBV6-5 with TRBJ1-3, with a possible D match to TRBD1 (6 bases). Trimming took off 0 bases at V and 2 bases at J, with 8 bases between the two ends. Germline V CDR1 and CDR2: MNHEY, SVGAGI. This CDR3 comprises 15 residues.